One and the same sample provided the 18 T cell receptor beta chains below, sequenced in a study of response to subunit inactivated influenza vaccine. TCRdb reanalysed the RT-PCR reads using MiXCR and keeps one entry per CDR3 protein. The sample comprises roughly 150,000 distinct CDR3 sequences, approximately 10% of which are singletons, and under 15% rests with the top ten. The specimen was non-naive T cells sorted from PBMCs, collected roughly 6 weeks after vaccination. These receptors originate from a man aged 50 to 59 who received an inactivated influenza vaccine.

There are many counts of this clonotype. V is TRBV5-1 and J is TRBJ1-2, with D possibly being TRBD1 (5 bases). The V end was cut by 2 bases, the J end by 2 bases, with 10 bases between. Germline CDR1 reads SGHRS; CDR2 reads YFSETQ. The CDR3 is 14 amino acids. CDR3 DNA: TGCGCCAGCAGCTTAACAGGCGACAACTATGGCTACACCTTC. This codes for CASSLTGDNYGYTF.

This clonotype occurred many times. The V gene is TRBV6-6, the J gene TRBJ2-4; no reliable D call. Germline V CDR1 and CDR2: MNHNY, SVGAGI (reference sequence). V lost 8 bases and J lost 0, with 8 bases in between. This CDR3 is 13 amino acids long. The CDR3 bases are TGTGCCAGCTCGGACCTAGCCAAAAACATTCAGTACTTC. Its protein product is CASSDLAKNIQYF.

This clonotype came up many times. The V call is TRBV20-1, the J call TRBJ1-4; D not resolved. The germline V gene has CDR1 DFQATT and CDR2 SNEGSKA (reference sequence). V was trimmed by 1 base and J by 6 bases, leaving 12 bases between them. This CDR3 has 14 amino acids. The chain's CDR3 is CSARVGSGYEKLFF. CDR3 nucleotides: TGCAGTGCTAGAGTTGGCAGCGGGTATGAAAAACTGTTTTTT.

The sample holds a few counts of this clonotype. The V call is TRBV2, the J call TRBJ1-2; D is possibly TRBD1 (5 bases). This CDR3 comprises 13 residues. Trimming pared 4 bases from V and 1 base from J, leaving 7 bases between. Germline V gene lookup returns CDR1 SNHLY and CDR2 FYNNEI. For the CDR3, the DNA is TGTGCCAGCAGTGGGGGGATTAACTATGGCTACACCTTC. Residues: CASSGGINYGYTF.

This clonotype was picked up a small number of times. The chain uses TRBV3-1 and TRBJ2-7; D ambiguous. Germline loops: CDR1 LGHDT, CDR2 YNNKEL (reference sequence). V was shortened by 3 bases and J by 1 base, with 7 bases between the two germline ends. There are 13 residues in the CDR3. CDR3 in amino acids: CASSHWVSYEQYF. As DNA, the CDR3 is TGTGCCAGCAGCCACTGGGTTTCCTACGAGCAGTACTTC.

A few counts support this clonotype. The DNA for the CDR3 is TGTGCCAGCTCACCTATACAGACTAGCGGGGGAAGCACAGATACGCAGTATTTT. It encodes CASSPIQTSGGSTDTQYF. The chain is built from TRBV18 and TRBJ2-3; 12 nucleotides line up with TRBD2. V lost 3 bases, J lost 0 bases, and 7 bases stayed unmatched. Germline V gene data show CDR1 as KGHSH and CDR2 as LQKENI. The CDR3 has 18 amino acids.

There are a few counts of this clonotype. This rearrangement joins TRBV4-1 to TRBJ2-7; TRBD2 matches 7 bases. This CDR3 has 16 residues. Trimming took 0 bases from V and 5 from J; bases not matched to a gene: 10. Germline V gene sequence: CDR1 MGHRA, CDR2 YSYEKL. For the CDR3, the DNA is TGCGCCAGCAGCCAAGATTTAGGACTAGGTCGAGACGAGCAGTACTTC. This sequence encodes CASSQDLGLGRDEQYF.

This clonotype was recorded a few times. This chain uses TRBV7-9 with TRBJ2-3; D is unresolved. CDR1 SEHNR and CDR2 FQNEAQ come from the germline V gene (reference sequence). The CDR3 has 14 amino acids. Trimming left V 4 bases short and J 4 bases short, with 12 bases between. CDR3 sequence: CASSSLQVADTQYF. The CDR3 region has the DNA TGTGCCAGCAGCTCATTGCAGGTGGCAGATACGCAGTATTTT.

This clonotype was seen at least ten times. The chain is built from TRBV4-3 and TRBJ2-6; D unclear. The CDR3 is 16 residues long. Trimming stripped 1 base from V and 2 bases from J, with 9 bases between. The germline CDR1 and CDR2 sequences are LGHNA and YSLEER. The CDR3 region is CASSQGRMAGANVLTF. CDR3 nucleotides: TGCGCCAGCAGCCAAGGCCGGATGGCTGGGGCCAACGTCCTGACTTTC.

The CDR3 loop is CASSIQIAGGLNEQFF. The CDR3 DNA reads as TGTGCCAGCAGCATCCAAATAGCGGGGGGGCTCAATGAGCAGTTCTTC. This chain connects TRBV7-2 to TRBJ2-1, with 11 nucleotides matching TRBD2. J gave up 6 bases and V 5 bases, and 9 bases lay outside the gene matches. The CDR3 has 16 amino acids. Germline-derived CDR1 and CDR2 are SGHTA and FQGNSA.

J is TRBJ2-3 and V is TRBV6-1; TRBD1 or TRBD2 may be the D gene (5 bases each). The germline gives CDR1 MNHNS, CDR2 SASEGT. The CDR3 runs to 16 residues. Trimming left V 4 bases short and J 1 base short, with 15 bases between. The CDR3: CASSGGTSSRTDTQYF. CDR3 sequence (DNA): TGTGCCAGCAGTGGAGGGACCTCGAGCCGCACAGATACGCAGTATTTT.

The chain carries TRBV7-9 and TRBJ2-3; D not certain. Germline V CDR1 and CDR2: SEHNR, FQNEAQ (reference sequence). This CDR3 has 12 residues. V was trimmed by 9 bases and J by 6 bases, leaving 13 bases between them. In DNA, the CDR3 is TGTGCCAGAAGGTCTCACAGCGATACGCAGTATTTT. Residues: CARRSHSDTQYF.

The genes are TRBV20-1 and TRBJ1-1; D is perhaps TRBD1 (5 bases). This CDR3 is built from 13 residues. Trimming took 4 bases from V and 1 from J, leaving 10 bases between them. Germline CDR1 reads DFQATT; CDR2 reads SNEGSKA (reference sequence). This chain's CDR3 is CSATPGQNTEAFF. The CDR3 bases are TGCAGTGCTACCCCCGGACAGAACACTGAAGCTTTCTTT.

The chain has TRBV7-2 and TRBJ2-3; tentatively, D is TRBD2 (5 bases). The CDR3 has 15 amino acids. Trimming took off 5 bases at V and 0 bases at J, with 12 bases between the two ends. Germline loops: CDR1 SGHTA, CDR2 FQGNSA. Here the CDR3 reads CASSVLGTSTDTQYF. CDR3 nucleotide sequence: TGTGCCAGCAGCGTACTAGGAACTAGCACAGATACGCAGTATTTT. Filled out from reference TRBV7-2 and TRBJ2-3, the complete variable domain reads GAGVSQSPSNKVTEKGKDVELRCDPISGHTALYWYRQSLGQGLEFLIYFQGNSAPDKSGLPSDRFSAERTGGSVSTLTIQRTQQEDSAVYLCASSVLGTSTDTQYFGPGTRLTVL.

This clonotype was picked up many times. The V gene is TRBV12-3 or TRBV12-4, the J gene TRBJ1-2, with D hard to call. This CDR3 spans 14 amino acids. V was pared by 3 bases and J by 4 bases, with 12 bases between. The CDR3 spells CASSFSGFGYGYTF. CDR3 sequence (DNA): TGTGCCAGCAGTTTTTCGGGGTTTGGCTATGGCTACACCTTC.

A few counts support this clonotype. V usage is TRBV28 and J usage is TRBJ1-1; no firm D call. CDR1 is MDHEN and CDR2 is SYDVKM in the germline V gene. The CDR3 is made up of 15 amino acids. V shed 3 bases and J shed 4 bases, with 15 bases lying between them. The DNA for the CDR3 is TGTGCCAGCAGTTTTGCTTGGATGGGGAGCACTGAAGCTTTCTTT. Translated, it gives CASSFAWMGSTEAFF. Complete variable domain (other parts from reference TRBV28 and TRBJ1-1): DVKVTQSSRYLVKRTGEKVFLECVQDMDHENMFWYRQDPGLGLRLIYFSYDVKMKEKGDIPEGYSVSREKKERFSLILESASTNQTSMYLCASSFAWMGSTEAFFGQGTRLTVV.

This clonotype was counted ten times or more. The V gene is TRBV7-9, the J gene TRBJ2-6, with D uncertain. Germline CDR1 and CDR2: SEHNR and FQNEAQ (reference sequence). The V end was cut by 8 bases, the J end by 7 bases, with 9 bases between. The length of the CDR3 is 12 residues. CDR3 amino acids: CASGLGANVLTF. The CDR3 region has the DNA TGTGCCAGCGGGCTTGGCGCCAACGTCCTGACTTTC.

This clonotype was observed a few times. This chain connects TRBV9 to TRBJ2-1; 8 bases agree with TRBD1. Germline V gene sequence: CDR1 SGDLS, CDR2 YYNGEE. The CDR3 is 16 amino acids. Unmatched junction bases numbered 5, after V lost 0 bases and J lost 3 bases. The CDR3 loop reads CASSVGGQGDYNEQFF. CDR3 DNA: TGTGCCAGCAGCGTAGGAGGACAGGGAGACTACAATGAGCAGTTCTTC.